These 30 T cell receptor beta chains share one sample of origin, sequenced in a study of blood T cell repertoires in COVID-19. The table came from immunoSEQ multiplex PCR; TCRdb's copy has only in-frame clones and leaves some out. The data show around 250,000 clones, approximately 88% seen once. Sequenced: peripheral blood. The receptors were sampled from a woman aged 70-85 years with COVID-19, enrolled during active disease.

The rearrangement links TRBV5-6 to TRBJ2-7, with a weak D call TRBD1 (6 bases). V shed 1 base and J shed 5 bases, with 16 bases lying between them. This CDR3 contains 15 residues. CDR1 is SGHDT and CDR2 is YYEEEE in the germline V gene. The CDR3 spells CASSLLGAPSNEQYF. The CDR3 coding sequence is TGTGCCAGCAGCTTGTTGGGGGCCCCTTCGAACGAGCAGTACTTC.

This clone has more than one count but fewer than ten. The chain combines TRBV4-1 with TRBJ1-2; 7 nucleotides agree with TRBD1. Germline V gives CDR1 MGHRA, CDR2 YSYEKL. The V and J ends lost 4 bases and 7 bases, in that order; junction bases with no gene match: 9. There are 14 residues in the CDR3. DNA for the CDR3: TGCGCCAGCAGCCCAGCAGGGACAGTGGGTGGCTACACCTTC. Residues: CASSPAGTVGGYTF.

The gene calls are TRBV6-5 and TRBJ1-6, with D uncertain. The germline V and J ends were trimmed by 0 bases and 7 bases, with 10 bases remaining between them. The germline gives CDR1 MNHEY, CDR2 SVGAGI. This CDR3 contains 15 residues. CDR3 protein: CASSYSSAGNSPLHF. In DNA, the CDR3 is TGTGCCAGCAGTTACTCGAGCGCGGGGAATTCACCCCTCCACTTT.

This clone was observed a single time. The rearrangement joins TRBV29-1 to TRBJ2-7; possible D gene TRBD1, 6 bases. This CDR3 spans 15 amino acids. Germline CDR1 and CDR2: SQVTM and ANQGSEA. V was cut by 3 bases and J by 7 bases, with 22 bases left in between. The CDR3 DNA reads TGCAGCGTTGAGGGGGCAGGGAACCCCACGGGGGAGCAGTACTTC. Amino acids: CSVEGAGNPTGEQYF.

This chain joins TRBV11-3 and TRBJ2-7; D uncertain. Germline-derived CDR1 and CDR2 are SGHNT and YENEEA. The length of the CDR3 is 11 residues. Trimming took off 5 bases at V and 4 bases at J, with 6 bases between the two ends. The CDR3 is CASSITYEQYF. CDR3 bases: TGTGCCAGCAGCATCACTTACGAGCAGTACTTC.

The chain is built from TRBV4-2 and TRBJ1-2; 7 bases line up with TRBD1. Trimming at V came to 2 bases and at J to 2 bases, leaving 5 bases not matched to a gene. The length of the CDR3 is 15 residues. Germline V gene sequence: CDR1 LGHNA, CDR2 YNFKEQ. In DNA form, the CDR3 reads TGTGCCAGCAGCCAATTACAGGGGTGGAACTATGGCTACACCTTC. It specifies CASSQLQGWNYGYTF.

The chain employs TRBV19 and TRBJ1-1; 11 bases agree with TRBD1. The V gene end was trimmed by 10 bases and the J gene end by 10 bases; junction bases not matched to a gene: 5. Germline CDR1 LNHDA, CDR2 SQIVND (reference sequence). The CDR3 runs to 11 residues. This chain's CDR3 is CATGQGARAFF. The CDR3 coding sequence is TGTGCCACCGGACAGGGGGCGCGAGCTTTCTTT. Full variable domain (rest looked up from reference TRBV19 and TRBJ1-1): DGGITQSPKYLFRKEGQNVTLSCEQNLNHDAMYWYRQDPGQGLRLIYYSQIVNDFQKGDIAEGYSVSREKKESFPLTVTSAQKNPTAFYLCATGQGARAFFGQGTRLTVV.

The J gene is TRBJ1-6, the V gene TRBV6-4; TRBD1 aligns across 9 bases. The length of the CDR3 is 14 residues. Germline lookup yields CDR1 MRHNA and CDR2 SNTAGT. V shed 6 bases, J shed 3 bases, and the junction held 0 bases outside the gene matches. CDR3 sequence: CASRGQGYNSPLHF. In DNA form, the CDR3 reads TGTGCCAGCAGGGGACAGGGCTATAATTCACCCCTCCACTTT.

This clone was found once. The chain combines TRBV2 with TRBJ1-3; D perhaps matches TRBD1 (6 bases). Trimming removed 7 bases at V and 0 bases at J, with 10 bases between. This CDR3 region has 14 residues. Germline CDR1 and CDR2: SNHLY and FYNNEI. The CDR3 loop is CASTDRSSGNTIYF. CDR3 DNA: TGTGCCAGCACCGACAGGAGCTCTGGAAACACCATATATTTT.

The CDR3, as DNA: TGTGCCAGCAGCGAAAACCCAACTAGCACCGGGGAGCTGTTTTTT. Translated: CASSENPTSTGELFF. The V gene is TRBV7-9, the J gene TRBJ2-2; D is perhaps TRBD2 (5 bases). The CDR3 loop spans 15 amino acids. Germline CDR1 and CDR2: SEHNR and FQNEAQ (reference sequence). V lost 5 bases, J lost 4 bases, and 14 bases lay in between.

The CDR3 DNA is TGTGCCAGCAGCCCCGGGACTCCCGGGAGAGAGACCCAGTACTTC. Translated, it gives CASSPGTPGRETQYF. This chain joins TRBV7-9 and TRBJ2-5; weak D call: TRBD2 (6 bases). The V and J ends lost 5 bases and 4 bases respectively, with 17 bases between them. The CDR3 totals 15 residues. Germline V gene sequence: CDR1 SEHNR, CDR2 FQNEAQ (reference sequence).

This clone was seen only a few times. CDR3: CASKGNSGSRTQYF. CDR3 coding DNA: TGTGCCAGCAAGGGGAATAGCGGGAGTAGGACGCAGTATTTT. The genes are TRBV2 and TRBJ2-3; 9 bases line up with TRBD2. The CDR3 has 14 amino acids. Germline V CDR1 and CDR2: SNHLY, FYNNEI. V dropped 7 bases and J dropped 9; count of bases not matched to a gene: 11. The variable domain in full, with the rest retrieved from reference TRBV2 and TRBJ2-3, is EPEVTQTPSHQVTQMGQEVILRCVPISNHLYFYWYRQILGQKVEFLVSFYNNEISEKSEIFDDQFSVERPDGSNFTLKIRSTKLEDSAMYFCASKGNSGSRTQYFGPGTRLTVL.

The chain carries TRBV7-2 and TRBJ2-1, with TRBD1 as a possible D gene (5 bases). CDR1 SGHTA and CDR2 FQGNSA come from the germline V gene. V lost 5 bases to trimming and J lost 4 bases, with 9 bases between them. The CDR3 consists of 13 residues. The CDR3 region is CASSIQEYNEQFF. Written as DNA, the CDR3 is TGTGCCAGCAGCATACAGGAGTACAATGAGCAGTTCTTC.

The chain recombines TRBV6-5 with TRBJ1-4; D is undetermined. CDR1 and CDR2 from the germline V gene are MNHEY and SVGAGI. V was clipped by 4 bases and J by 8 bases, with 14 bases between them. The CDR3 is 14 residues long. CDR3 sequence reads: CASSSQPGKEKLFF. For the CDR3, the DNA is TGTGCCAGCAGTTCCCAACCCGGGAAGGAAAAACTGTTTTTT.

This clone was counted between two and nine times. V is TRBV5-1 and J is TRBJ2-3; D ambiguous. The CDR3 is 13 residues long. From germline, CDR1 is SGHRS and CDR2 YFSETQ. V was cut by 7 bases and J by 6 bases, with 15 bases left in between. The CDR3 reads CASCRYPRDTQYF. CDR3 coding DNA: TGCGCCAGCTGTCGGTACCCCAGGGATACGCAGTATTTT.

The V call is TRBV28, the J call TRBJ1-5; D is possibly TRBD1 (5 bases). Germline lookup yields CDR1 MDHEN and CDR2 SYDVKM. The germline V and J ends were trimmed by 7 bases and 6 bases, with 19 bases remaining between them. The CDR3 has 15 amino acids. The CDR3 DNA sequence: TGTGCCAGCACCAAATTCCATCTCAGGGCTCAGCCCCAGCATTTT. It yields the protein CASTKFHLRAQPQHF.

For the CDR3, the DNA is TGTGCCTGGAGTCACAAGACTAGCCCGGACTACGAGCAGTACTTC. Its translation is CAWSHKTSPDYEQYF. The V gene is TRBV30, the J gene TRBJ2-7; 7 nucleotides agree with TRBD2. The CDR3 is 15 residues long. Germline V gene sequence: CDR1 GTSNPN, CDR2 SVGIG (reference sequence). With V trimmed by 2 bases and J by 3 bases, 10 bases remained unmatched.

The rearrangement joins TRBV6-6 to TRBJ2-3, with a tentative D call TRBD1 (7 bases). CDR1 and CDR2 (germline): MNHNY, SVGAGI (reference sequence). Trimming cost V 5 bases and J 1 base, with 22 bases left between them. The CDR3 has 18 residues. In nucleotides, the CDR3 is TGTGCCAGCAGTCCCTTGGGGCCAGGGGGGTTAGGCACAGATACGCAGTATTTT. Its protein is CASSPLGPGGLGTDTQYF.

The chain combines TRBV25-1 with TRBJ1-2; D gene uncertain. Trimming removed 1 base from V and 4 bases from J, with 10 bases in between. CDR1 and CDR2 (germline): MGHDK, SYGVNS. This CDR3 spans 14 amino acids. CDR3 residues: CASSESAGTYGYTF. The CDR3 DNA is TGTGCCAGCAGTGAATCTGCAGGAACCTATGGCTACACCTTC.

A few counts support this clone. The chain joins TRBV19 to TRBJ1-3, with 8 bases matching TRBD1. Unmatched junction bases numbered 2, after V lost 5 bases and J lost 2 bases. There are 14 residues in the CDR3. CDR1 is LNHDA, CDR2 SQIVND, per germline (reference sequence). The CDR3 here is CASSSTGAGNTIYF. The DNA for the CDR3 is TGTGCCAGTAGTTCGACAGGGGCTGGAAACACCATATATTTT.

In DNA form, the CDR3 reads TGTGCCAGCAGTGGATGGGCTCCCAATTCACCCCTCCACTTT. Residues: CASSGWAPNSPLHF. The chain is built from TRBV25-1 and TRBJ1-6, with D hard to call. This CDR3 comprises 14 residues. V was cut by 4 bases and J by 7 bases, with 11 bases left in between. Germline values: CDR1 MGHDK, CDR2 SYGVNS. Looking up the rest from reference TRBV25-1 and TRBJ1-6 gives the full variable domain: EADIYQTPRYLVIGTGKKITLECSQTMGHDKMYWYQQDPGMELHLIHYSYGVNSTEKGDLSSESTVSRIRTEHFPLTLESARPSHTSQYLCASSGWAPNSPLHFGNGTRLTVT.

This sequence joins TRBV5-4 and TRBJ2-3, with 8 bases identical to TRBD2. The ends lost 4 bases at V and 2 bases at J; junction bases unmatched: 9. There are 16 residues in the CDR3. Germline V gene data show CDR1 as SGHNT and CDR2 as YYREEE (reference sequence). CDR3 sequence reads: CASSLRREEDTDTQYF. CDR3 bases: TGTGCCAGCAGCCTACGGCGGGAGGAGGACACAGATACGCAGTATTTT.

The gene calls are TRBV18 and TRBJ1-3; 7 bases agree with TRBD1. J was trimmed by 4 bases and V by 3 bases; bases with no gene match: 6. There are 15 residues in the CDR3. CDR1 and CDR2 from the germline V gene are KGHSH and LQKENI. The DNA of the CDR3 is TGTGCCAGCTCACCCGCGGGACAGCTAGGAAACACCATATATTTT. This encodes CASSPAGQLGNTIYF.

This chain joins TRBV2 and TRBJ2-7; D might be TRBD2 (6 bases). This CDR3 region has 14 residues. Deletions cut 6 bases from V and 0 bases from J, with 12 bases between. In germline, CDR1 is SNHLY, CDR2 FYNNEI. This CDR3 reads CASSLLAVSYEQYF. The DNA of the CDR3 is TGTGCCAGCAGCCTACTAGCCGTCTCCTACGAGCAGTACTTC.

This clone was seen only once. The chain joins TRBV5-5 to TRBJ2-1; weak D call: TRBD1 (5 bases). Trimming shortened V by 1 base and J by 7 bases, and 6 bases separated the two germline ends. The V gene's germline CDR1 is SGHKS and CDR2 YYEKEE (reference sequence). CDR3 length equals 12 residues. DNA for the CDR3: TGTGCCAGCAGCTTGAAGGGGAATGAGCAGTTCTTC. Protein product: CASSLKGNEQFF.

The chain uses TRBV4-1 and TRBJ2-3; D may be TRBD1 (6 bases). Trimming took 0 bases from V and 4 from J, leaving 17 bases between them. In germline, CDR1 is MGHRA, CDR2 YSYEKL. This CDR3 has 17 residues. The CDR3 sequence is CASSQEFGRGIADTQYF. The CDR3 bases are TGCGCCAGCAGCCAAGAATTCGGCAGGGGTATCGCAGATACGCAGTATTTT.

The chain joins TRBV5-8 to TRBJ2-3, with TRBD1 identical over 10 bases. The J segment lost 6 bases and the V segment lost 4 bases, leaving 8 bases of the junction unmatched. CDR1 and CDR2 from the germline V gene are SGHTS and YDEGEE. The CDR3 spans 15 residues. The CDR3 DNA reads TGTGCCAGCAGCACTCGGGACAGGGGCTCGGATACGCAGTATTTT. Translation gives CASSTRDRGSDTQYF.

DNA for the CDR3: TGTGCCAGCAGTTCTGGACAGGGTAAATACGAGCAGTACTTC. It yields the protein CASSSGQGKYEQYF. The chain is built from TRBV6-5 and TRBJ2-7; TRBD1 matches at 8 bases. Germline values: CDR1 MNHEY, CDR2 SVGAGI. This CDR3 is built from 14 residues. The ends lost 4 bases at V and 4 bases at J; junction bases unmatched: 6.

This chain connects TRBV3-1 (or the pseudogene TRBV3-2) to TRBJ2-7; a weak D match, TRBD2 (6 bases). This CDR3 has 11 residues. The germline V gene has CDR1 LGHDT and CDR2 YNNKEL (reference sequence). Trimming pared 1 base from V and 11 bases from J, leaving 9 bases between. CDR3 in amino acids: CASSQGGIEYF. The CDR3 coding sequence is TGTGCCAGCAGCCAAGGCGGGATCGAGTACTTC.

V gene TRBV18 combines with J gene TRBJ1-2; D is unresolved. The ends were cut back, 0 bases at V and 0 bases at J, with 8 bases in the middle. CDR1 and CDR2 from the germline V gene are KGHSH and LQKENI. The CDR3 totals 15 residues. CDR3 bases: TGTGCCAGCTCACCACCGAACACAGCTAACTATGGCTACACCTTC. Its protein product is CASSPPNTANYGYTF.